The following is a T cell receptor (beta chain) sequence with its context. Time point indicated: cycle 4 day 1 (C4D1), after around six weeks of nivolumab. Exposure to brentuximab vedotin varied, and each patient had relapsed following autologous stem cell transplantation. The protocol was immunoSEQ multiplex PCR, while the TCRdb copy is restricted to in-frame clones and leaves out a portion. This table has tens of thousands of clones, roughly nine tenths appearing once. This sample was taken from a study of PD-1 blockade in classical Hodgkin lymphoma. At the level of the study: Patients were given intravenous nivolumab, 3 mg/kg, every 2 weeks.

The CDR3 length is 16 residues. CDR1 is SGHRS, CDR2 YFSETQ, per germline. V gave up 2 bases and J gave up 10 bases, with 23 bases separating them. The genes are TRBV5-1 and TRBJ2-3; D assignment may be TRBD1 or TRBD2 (6 bases each). This material consisted of peripheral blood mononuclear cells (PBMCs), taken before the fourth cycle of nivolumab. The sequence derives from a human donor with classical Hodgkin lymphoma. The CDR3 reads CASSLFPRGPPAAQYF. In nucleotides, the CDR3 is TGCGCCAGCAGCTTATTCCCTCGGGGGCCACCCGCTGCGCAGTATTTT.